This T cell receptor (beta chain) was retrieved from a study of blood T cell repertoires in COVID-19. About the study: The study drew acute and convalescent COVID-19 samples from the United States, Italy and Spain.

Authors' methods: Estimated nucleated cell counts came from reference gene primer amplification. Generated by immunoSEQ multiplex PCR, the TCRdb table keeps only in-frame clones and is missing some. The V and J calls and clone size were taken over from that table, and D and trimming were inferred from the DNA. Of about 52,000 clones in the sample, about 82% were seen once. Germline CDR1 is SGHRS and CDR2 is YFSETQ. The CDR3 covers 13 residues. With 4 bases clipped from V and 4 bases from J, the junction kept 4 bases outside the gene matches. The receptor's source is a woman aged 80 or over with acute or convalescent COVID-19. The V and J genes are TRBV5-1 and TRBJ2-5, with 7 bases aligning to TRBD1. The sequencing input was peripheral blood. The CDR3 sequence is CASSPQGRETQYF. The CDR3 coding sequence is TGCGCCAGCAGCCCACAGGGGCGAGAGACCCAGTACTTC.